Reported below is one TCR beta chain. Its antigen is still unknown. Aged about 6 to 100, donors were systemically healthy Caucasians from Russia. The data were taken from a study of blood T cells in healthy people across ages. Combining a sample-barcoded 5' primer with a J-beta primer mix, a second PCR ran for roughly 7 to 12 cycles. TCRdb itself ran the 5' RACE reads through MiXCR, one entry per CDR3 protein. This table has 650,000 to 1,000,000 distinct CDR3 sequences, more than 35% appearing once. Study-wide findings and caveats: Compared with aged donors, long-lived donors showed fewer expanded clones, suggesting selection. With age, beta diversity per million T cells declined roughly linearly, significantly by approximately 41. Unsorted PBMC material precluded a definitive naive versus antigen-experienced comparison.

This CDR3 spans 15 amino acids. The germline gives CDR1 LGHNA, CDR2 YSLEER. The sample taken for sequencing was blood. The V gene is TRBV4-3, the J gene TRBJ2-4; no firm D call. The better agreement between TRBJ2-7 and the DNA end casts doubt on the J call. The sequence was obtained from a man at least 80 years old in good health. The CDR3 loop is CASSQSGKGHYEQYF. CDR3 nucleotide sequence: TGCGCCAGCAGCCAAAGTGGGAAGGGCCACTACGAGCAGTACTTC.